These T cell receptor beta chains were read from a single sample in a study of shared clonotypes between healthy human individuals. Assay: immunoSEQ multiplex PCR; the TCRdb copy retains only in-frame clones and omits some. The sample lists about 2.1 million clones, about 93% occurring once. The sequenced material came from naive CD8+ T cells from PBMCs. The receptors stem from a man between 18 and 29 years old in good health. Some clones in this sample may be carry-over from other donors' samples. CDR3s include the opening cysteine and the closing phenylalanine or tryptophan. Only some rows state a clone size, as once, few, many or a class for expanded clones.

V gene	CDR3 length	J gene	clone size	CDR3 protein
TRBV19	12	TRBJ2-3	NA	CASSGGPDTQYF
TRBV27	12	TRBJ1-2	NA	CASKVTGEGYTF
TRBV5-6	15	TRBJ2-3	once	CASSSGTTRTDTQYF
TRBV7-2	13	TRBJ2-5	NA	CASSTGLAETQYF
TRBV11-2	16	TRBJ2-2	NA	CASSFPGGQDTGELFF
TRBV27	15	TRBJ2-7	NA	CASSLRDSGAYEQYF
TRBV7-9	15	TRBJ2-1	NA	CASSDPGQGGNEQFF
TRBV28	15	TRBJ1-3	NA	CASSSRGANGNTIYF
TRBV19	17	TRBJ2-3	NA	CASSTLLDRAGTDTQYF
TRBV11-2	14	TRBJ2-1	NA	CASRGGRVINEQFF
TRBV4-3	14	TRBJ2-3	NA	CASSQVRPPDTQYF
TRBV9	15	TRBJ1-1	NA	CASSVGSGVGTEAFF
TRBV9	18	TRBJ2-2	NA	CASSATLSGGENTGELFF
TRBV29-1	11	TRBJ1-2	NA	CSVQGNYGYTF
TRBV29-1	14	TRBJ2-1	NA	CSVGGSSTYNEQFF
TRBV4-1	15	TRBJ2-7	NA	CASSQVAGSAYEQYF
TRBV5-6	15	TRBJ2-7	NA	CASSLGGQGGYEQYF
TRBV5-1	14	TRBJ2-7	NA	CASSPGPKWGEQYF